One TCR beta chain is described in this entry. The specificity of this receptor is unknown. There are no base qualities to consult, and no much larger clone falls within one base. The source of the sample is a study of T cells in Graves' hyperthyroidism and ophthalmopathy (dated by TCRdb to between 2017 and 2020). A note on the overall study: Peripheral blood was collected at initial diagnosis, before any treatment. In more than five Graves' hyperthyroidism patients, the study also compared T-cell repertoires from thyroid tissue with T-cell repertoires from blood. Following sampling, methimazole starting at 30 mg daily was given to hyperthyroidism patients, and high-dose intravenous methylprednisolone was given to ophthalmopathy patients. According to the paper, TCR Vbeta CDR3 sequencing was carried out on about 140 peripheral blood samples, which came from around 43 ophthalmopathy, 75 or so hyperthyroidism and roughly 17 progressor patients. To identify TCR V-J signatures that set the groups apart, the researchers used a discovery cohort of 100 patients, made up of about 44 with Graves' ophthalmopathy and 57 with stable Graves' hyperthyroidism. Prospective prediction of ophthalmopathy was tested in an independent validation cohort consisting of about 19 hyperthyroidism patients and some 17 patients who later progressed to ophthalmopathy. The approximately 100 discovery patients were divided at random into training and test sets in a 7:3 ratio.

The TCR beta CDR3 regions were amplified from RNA transcripts. For the first round of RT-PCR on the TCR CDR3, the HTBI primer set was used together with the Qiagen OneStep RT-PCR kit. Libraries were constructed in a second round of multiplex PCR, after which size selection and purification were performed. Libraries were sequenced paired-end with 100 bp reads on an Illumina HiSeq2000. As for how the authors treated the data: Raw data were processed with SOAPnuke, discarding reads with adapters, uncalled bases, mean Phred below 15, or no exact constant-primer or identifier match. High-quality paired reads were merged with COPE v1.2.5, and unique nucleotide sequences were defined as clonotypes. Clonotypes were aligned to IMGT TRBV, TRBD and TRBJ reference segments using MiTCR v1.1. Analysis was restricted to V-J combinations with a frequency above 0.0001, which covered 98% to 99.2% of repertoires. The TCS score was defined as F50 (clonal expansion) divided by E x V (chaos), with BLOSUM62-based TCRdist calculated between CDR3 peptides within each V-J. Welch's t-statistics and random forest reduced 500 to 650 V-J features to 13, which were used in a naive Bayes classifier (R e1071). The public reads were run again by TCRdb, first through fastp at Q25 and then through MiXCR, and only productive beta chains were kept. Records with the same CDR3 protein are collapsed into one entry carrying the most frequent genes and DNA. These V and J calls originate from TCRdb's pipeline instead of the authors' own analysis. The sample contains some 620,000 distinct CDR3 sequences, about a sixth of them found a single time. In total, the top ten clones hold 3.5% to 4% of the sample.

The CDR3, cysteine through phenylalanine, is 15 amino acids long. Just the 45-base CDR3 DNA is kept, in frame starting at base 1. Sequences SGHAT (CDR1) and FQNNGV (CDR2) are obtained from the germline V gene. The germline V and J ends show losses of 8 bases and 2 bases respectively, and no gene match explains 6 bases of the junction. Graves' hyperthyroidism was defined as stable when no progression to ophthalmopathy occurred over 18 months of follow-up. Hyperthyroidism patients were aged 18 to 65 years and newly diagnosed, with disease duration of less than 2 months. Exclusion was applied to patients with uncontrolled infections, other autoimmune diseases, pregnancy or lactation. Clinical symptoms, serum thyroxine and TRAb, thyroid ultrasound, and orbital computed tomography formed the basis for the diagnoses. PBMCs were isolated from approximately 10 ml of fresh peripheral blood by Ficoll-Paque density gradient centrifugation. Trizol reagent was used to extract total RNA, and RNA quality was then checked on an Agilent 2100 Bioanalyzer.

General study outcomes and caveats: During validation, the model predicted progression to ophthalmopathy a median of roughly six months ahead of onset, with roughly 65% sensitivity and about 72% specificity. Most expanded thyroid clonotypes (frequency above 0.001) were also detected in blood, a finding suggesting that blood repertoires may reflect thyroid immune responses. Sample size was not statistically predetermined, and investigators were not blinded to group allocation. A model built on a 13 V-J signature distinguished ophthalmopathy from stable hyperthyroidism, reaching around 90% sensitivity and around 82% specificity in cross-validation and 80%/75% in testing.

The sequenced material came from blood. The TCR comes from a woman younger than 45 with Graves' hyperthyroidism. The chain joins TRBV11-2 to TRBJ2-6; a stretch of 7 junction bases matches TRBD2. In nucleotide form, the sequence is TGTGCCAGCGGCCTAGGGAGGGCTGGGGCCAACGTCCTGACTTTC. The translation is CASGLGRAGANVLTF.